This T cell receptor beta chain derives from a study of blood T cell repertoires in COVID-19 (dated by TCRdb to 2019 to 2021). Regarding the research as a whole: Samples covering the acute and convalescent phases of COVID-19 were provided by collaborators in the United States, Italy and Spain. The repertoires were made available in a free public database intended to serve as a resource for research on the immune response to SARS-CoV-2. The sample metadata nearly always contained a de-identified subject ID, COVID-19 status, age in years and sex. Samples were obtained from the ongoing ImmuneRACE study (first 160 participants) and from 950 to 1,500 subjects provided by 6 global collaborators. HLA class I and class II types, where available, came from metadata supplied by the sample provider rather than from assay-based typing. The material from the prospective study consisted of cDNA or gDNA derived from T cells, B-cell-depleted T cells, or PBMCs. The dataset comprised deeply sampled blood TCRbeta repertoires from subjects exposed to, actively infected with, or recovered from COVID-19. Overall study results and their limits: The amount of clinical and demographic metadata varied by source and participant and was provided uncurated.

This clone showed up just a few times. This clone's antigen is unknown. Per-nucleotide qualities are absent, and no much larger clonotype sits a single base away. The immunoSEQ Assay, a bias-controlled multiplex PCR, was used to amplify TCRbeta CDR3 regions from genomic DNA. Per the original workflow: Within the assay, amplification of reference gene primers was used to estimate how many nucleated cells each sample contained. To quantify the absolute abundance of each unique TCRbeta CDR3 rearrangement, sequence reads were collapsed and filtered. For each sample, productive Simpson clonality was calculated by taking the square root of Simpson's diversity index across productive rearrangements. TCRdb took this table from immuneACCESS and kept in-frame rearrangements with V and J called. Such tables lack part of the clones; where checked against another copy, unresolved V genes explain under half of the gap, and the rest is unexplained. V, J and clone size are taken as reported in that table, and D and trimming were inferred from the DNA itself. The sample data list under 200,000 clones, and under 85% of these were observed just once. Of the sample, 15% to 20% falls within the top ten clones.

Including cysteine and phenylalanine, the CDR3 has 15 amino acids. The retained sequence is limited to the CDR3, 45 bases, with the frame set at the first base. At the junction V is shortened by 4 bases and J by 6 bases; bases outside the gene matches: 6. The germline V gene gives CDR1 as SGHNT and CDR2 as YENEEA. The collaborating institutions used their own protocols to collect whole blood in K2EDTA tubes. For TCRbeta analysis, collaborator samples were shipped as frozen whole blood, as isolated PBMCs, or as DNA extracted from either sample type. The TCR was taken from a man aged 55-75 years with active or convalescent COVID-19. The sample comprised peripheral blood. Recombination connected TRBV11-3 to TRBJ2-3, with 11 central nucleotides matching TRBD1. CDR3 reads: CASSSRTGGLDTQYF. The DNA is TGTGCCAGCAGCTCAAGGACAGGGGGCTTGGATACGCAGTATTTT.